The rows below give T cell receptor beta chains drawn from one sample of a study of beta chain features in type 1 diabetes. Clones were sequenced by immunoSEQ multiplex PCR, and TCRdb holds only the in-frame ones, with some missing. The sample has 600,000 or so clones, over 10% seen once. Sequenced sample: naive CD4+ T cells from blood. These receptors were taken from a man aged 25-45 years with type 1 diabetes. CDR3s include the opening cysteine and the closing phenylalanine or tryptophan. The order of the fields is CDR3 DNA, CDR3 protein, J gene, D gene, clone size, V gene. The D gene is left open where the match is weak. The size entry is marked missing in some rows and otherwise reads once, few, many or a size class.

TGTGCCAGCAGTGGGGGGCCCGTCACAGATACGCAGTATTTT	CASSGGPVTDTQYF	TRBJ2-3	-	-	TRBV6-4
TGTGCCAGCAGCGTAGCGGGGGGCCCTAGTTTTTCGCAGTTCTTC	CASSVAGGPSFSQFF	TRBJ2-1	-	-	TRBV9
TGTGCCAGCAGCTTATCCCACTCGAACACTGAAGCTTTCTTT	CASSLSHSNTEAFF	TRBJ1-1	-	-	TRBV7-3
TGTGCCAGCACTGCTGATTTGGGACAGGGGAATTCACCCCTCCACTTT	CASTADLGQGNSPLHF	TRBJ1-6	TRBD1	few	TRBV7-9
TGCGCCAGCAGCTTGGACAGAAGCTATGGCTACACCTTC	CASSLDRSYGYTF	TRBJ1-2	-	few	TRBV5-1
TGTGCCAGCAGCCCAGGGACAGTCGGAGAGACCCAGTACTTC	CASSPGTVGETQYF	TRBJ2-5	TRBD1	few	TRBV9
TGTGCCAGCAGCGAGGGGTTGGGAAAACTGTTTTTT	CASSEGLGKLFF	TRBJ1-4	-	-	TRBV9
TGCGCCAGCAGCCGCACTCGACGGGCCGAGGACTATGGCTACACCTTC	CASSRTRRAEDYGYTF	TRBJ1-2	-	few	TRBV4-3
TGTGCCAGCGTCTTAGGCAGCTATAGCAATCAGCCCCAGCATTTT	CASVLGSYSNQPQHF	TRBJ1-5	-	few	TRBV6-1
TGTGCCAGCAGCGTAGGGACCCAAAACTATGGCTACACCTTC	CASSVGTQNYGYTF	TRBJ1-2	-	few	TRBV9
TGCAGCGTACACAGGGCGGATGAAAAACTGTTTTTT	CSVHRADEKLFF	TRBJ1-4	-	few	TRBV29-1
TGTGCCAGCAGCTTAGACTCTGGGGCCAACGTCCTGACTTTC	CASSLDSGANVLTF	TRBJ2-6	-	few	TRBV7-2
TGCAGCGTTGGGCTGGGACAGGGGGACGAGCAGTACTTC	CSVGLGQGDEQYF	TRBJ2-7	TRBD1	-	TRBV29-1
TGTGCCAGCAGAACCGACAGGGGTAGTGAAAAACTGTTTTTT	CASRTDRGSEKLFF	TRBJ1-4	TRBD1	-	TRBV7-2
TGCGCCAGCAGCCTGACTAGCGGGGGACCCTACGAGCAGTACTTC	CASSLTSGGPYEQYF	TRBJ2-7	TRBD2	few	TRBV5-1
TGTGCCAGCAGCCGGGACAGAGGTTACAATGAGCAGTTCTTC	CASSRDRGYNEQFF	TRBJ2-1	TRBD1	-	TRBV6-5
TGTGCCAGCAGCTTAGGGGACAGGGACGTGGAGACCCAGTACTTC	CASSLGDRDVETQYF	TRBJ2-5	TRBD1	few	TRBV7-8
TGTGCCAGCAGTTATGGGACAGGGGGAGGCAATCAGCCCCAGCATTTT	CASSYGTGGGNQPQHF	TRBJ1-5	TRBD1	few	TRBV27
TGTGCCAGCAGTCAGGCCCCGACAGGCGTAAGACACTCTAGCAATCAGCCCCAGCATTTT	CASSQAPTGVRHSSNQPQHF	TRBJ1-5	-	-	TRBV28
TGTGCCAGCAGTCTAAGGGGTCTAGAGCAGTTCTTC	CASSLRGLEQFF	TRBJ2-1	-	few	TRBV28
TGTGCCAGCAGCCCTTTGACAGGGAATGGCTACACCTTC	CASSPLTGNGYTF	TRBJ1-2	TRBD1	-	TRBV7-9
TGCGCCAGCAGCCAAGAAAAAAGGGGCAATGAGCAGTTCTTC	CASSQEKRGNEQFF	TRBJ2-1	-	-	TRBV4-3
TGCGCCAGCAGCACCGGGACAGGGGCAACTAATGAAAAACTGTTTTTT	CASSTGTGATNEKLFF	TRBJ1-4	TRBD1	-	TRBV5-1
TGTGCCAGCAGAGGGGGCACAGATACGCAGTATTTT	CASRGGTDTQYF	TRBJ2-3	-	few	TRBV7-2
TGTGCCAGCAGTTCGGGGCAGGGGGCCGGGGATGAGCAGTTCTTC	CASSSGQGAGDEQFF	TRBJ2-1	TRBD1	few	TRBV6-5
TGTGCCAGCAGCTCGTCGAGTAGCGGGGGGTATGAGCAGTACTTC	CASSSSSSGGYEQYF	TRBJ2-7	TRBD2	-	TRBV7-2
TGTGCCAGCAGGACAGGGGGCGGCCGAGAGACCCAGTACTTC	CASRTGGGRETQYF	TRBJ2-5	TRBD1	-	TRBV2
TGTGCCAGCAGTCCCTCAGTTCCTGATACGCAGTATTTT	CASSPSVPDTQYF	TRBJ2-3	-	-	TRBV27
TGCGCCAGCAGCCAGAGAGGACAGGGCGGCACTACAAATGAAAAACTGTTTTTT	CASSQRGQGGTTNEKLFF	TRBJ1-4	TRBD1	-	TRBV4-1
TGTGCCAGCAGTTACTCGGGGCAGGGAGAACCCTACGAGCAGTACTTC	CASSYSGQGEPYEQYF	TRBJ2-7	-	few	TRBV6-5
TGTGCCAGCAGTCCTGGGGGATCTTATAATTCACCCCTCCACTTT	CASSPGGSYNSPLHF	TRBJ1-6	-	few	TRBV6-5
TGTGCCAGCAGCCCTCAACCCGGGGCACCTAGCACAGATACGCAGTATTTT	CASSPQPGAPSTDTQYF	TRBJ2-3	-	-	TRBV9
TGCAGCGTTGAATGGGCAGCGGGAGAAAAACTGTTTTTT	CSVEWAAGEKLFF	TRBJ1-4	-	few	TRBV29-1
TGCAGCGCTGCTGTCCGGGCCGCAAACACGAGGGCCTTC	CSAAVRAANTRAF	TRBJ1-2	-	few	TRBV29-1
TGTGCCAGCAGCCCCGGAGGGGGGGCCACCGGGGAGCTGTTTTTT	CASSPGGGATGELFF	TRBJ2-2	-	-	TRBV7-2
TGTGCCAGCAGCCCGAGGACCGGCTATGGCTACACCTTC	CASSPRTGYGYTF	TRBJ1-2	-	few	TRBV5-4
TGTGCCAGCAGCCAAGATGGCAAGGGGGTAGGAAACACCATATATTTT	CASSQDGKGVGNTIYF	TRBJ1-3	-	few	TRBV5-4
TGTGCCAGCAGCCCAGGACAACCAAGCTCTGGAAACACCATATATTTT	CASSPGQPSSGNTIYF	TRBJ1-3	-	-	TRBV9
TGCGCCAGCAGCGTGAATCCACCGGGACAGGGGGCGGTAGATACGCAGTATTTT	CASSVNPPGQGAVDTQYF	TRBJ2-3	TRBD1	-	TRBV5-1
TGTGCCTGGAGTGCGGGGGGACAGACCCAGTACTTC	CAWSAGGQTQYF	TRBJ2-5	TRBD2	few	TRBV30